A selection of T cell receptor beta chains follows, all from one sample in a study of control samples from healthy donors and cancer patients. Clones were read by immunoSEQ multiplex PCR, and TCRdb kept only the in-frame ones, dropping some. Among approximately 35,000 clones, approximately 93% were seen once, and the ten largest hold under 2%. The specimen sequenced was PBMCs. These TCRs come from a middle-aged man with colorectal cancer. CDR3s include the opening cysteine and the closing phenylalanine or tryptophan. A D gene is named only where the DNA matches it firmly. Not all rows give a size; the values are once, few, many and, for expanded clones, a class.

clone_size,j_call,d_call,v_call,cdr3_nt,cdr3_aa
-,TRBJ1-2,-,TRBV19,TGTGCCAGTAGTATAGCTTCGACACCAAACTATGGTGGCTACACCTTC,CASSIASTPNYGGYTF
-,TRBJ1-4,TRBD1,TRBV19,TGTGCCAGTAGTGCCTGGGACAGGGGGTCTGAAAAACTGTTTTTT,CASSAWDRGSEKLFF
-,TRBJ1-6,-,TRBV19,TGTGCCAGTAACATGGCGGCGGGGAGCTATAATTCACCCCTCCACTTT,CASNMAAGSYNSPLHF
-,TRBJ1-6,-,TRBV18,TGTGCCAGCTCACCAAACAGACCTAATTCACCCCTCCACTTT,CASSPNRPNSPLHF
-,TRBJ2-1,-,TRBV5-1,TGCGCCAGCAGCTTGGATGTTTTTGTCTACAATGAGCAGTTCTTC,CASSLDVFVYNEQFF
-,TRBJ2-3,-,TRBV18,TGTGCCAGCTCATGGGGTCGAATTAGCGGAAGCACAGATACGCAGTATTTT,CASSWGRISGSTDTQYF
-,TRBJ1-4,TRBD1,TRBV6-2/TRBV6-3,TGTGCCAGCAACCCGGACAGGGGAGAACTGTTTTTT,CASNPDRGELFF
-,TRBJ1-1,TRBD1,TRBV6-6,TGTGCCAGCAGCCCTGGACAGGGGTCTCTGAACACTGAAGCTTTCTTT,CASSPGQGSLNTEAFF
-,TRBJ2-7,TRBD1,TRBV7-2,TGTGCCAGCAGCTTAGGGGACAGAACCTACGAGCAGTACTTC,CASSLGDRTYEQYF
-,TRBJ2-5,-,TRBV29-1,TGCAGCGTTGAACTAAGATGGGGCAGCCAAGAGACCCAGTACTTC,CSVELRWGSQETQYF
-,TRBJ2-1,TRBD2,TRBV5-1,TGCGCCAGCAGCTTGGGCACGGGGGGCAATGAGCAGTTCTTC,CASSLGTGGNEQFF
-,TRBJ2-7,-,TRBV11-3,TGTGCCAGCAGTTATAGGGGTTGGGGTATAGGCTACGAGCAGTACTTC,CASSYRGWGIGYEQYF
-,TRBJ2-7,TRBD1,TRBV12-3/TRBV12-4,TGTGCCAGCAGTTTTTCTGGGCCAGGGGGGCAGTACTTC,CASSFSGPGGQYF
-,TRBJ2-1,TRBD1,TRBV7-3,TGTGCCAGCAGCCGGGGACAGGGTGGCAATGAGCAGTTCTTC,CASSRGQGGNEQFF
-,TRBJ1-1,-,TRBV5-1,TGCGCCAGCAGCTTGGAAAGAGATATGAACACTGAAGCTTTCTTT,CASSLERDMNTEAFF
once,TRBJ1-1,TRBD1,TRBV6-5,TGTGCCAGCAGAGACACAGGGGGCGCGACCACTGAAGCTTTCTTT,CASRDTGGATTEAFF
once,TRBJ2-7,-,TRBV5-1,TGCGCCAGCAGCTTGGGGGTAGCCTACGAGCAGTACTTC,CASSLGVAYEQYF
-,TRBJ2-1,TRBD1,TRBV5-1,TGCGCCAGCAGCTTGGCGACAGGGGTCATCTTGGAGCAGTTCTTC,CASSLATGVILEQFF
-,TRBJ1-1,TRBD1,TRBV29-1,TGCAGCGTTTCGACAGGGCAGAACACTGAAGCTTTCTTT,CSVSTGQNTEAFF
-,TRBJ2-7,-,TRBV19,TGTGCCAGTAGTATTGGGCGGGGACTCTACGAGCAGTACTTC,CASSIGRGLYEQYF
once,TRBJ2-5,TRBD2,TRBV5-4,TGTGCCAGCAGCTTGGGTATTTGGCGGGGGAGCTCTTCCGGGACCCAGTACTTC,CASSLGIWRGSSSGTQYF
-,TRBJ2-7,TRBD2,TRBV7-6,TGTGCCAGCAGCTTAGTCGGCGGCGGGAGCTACGAGCAGTACTTC,CASSLVGGGSYEQYF
-,TRBJ2-7,TRBD1,TRBV4-2,TGTGCCAGCAGCCACCCAGGACAGGATAAATACGAGCAGTACTTC,CASSHPGQDKYEQYF
-,TRBJ1-1,-,TRBV7-8,TGTGCCAGCAGCTTAGCTTTGGGGGCTAACACTGAAGCTTTCTTT,CASSLALGANTEAFF
-,TRBJ2-2,TRBD1,TRBV6-5,TGTGCCAGCAGGCCGGGACAGAAATTCACCGGGGAGCTGTTTTTT,CASRPGQKFTGELFF
-,TRBJ1-1,-,TRBV5-1,TGCGCCAGCAGCTTGGAAGGCCAGGGATCCACTGAAGCTTTCTTT,CASSLEGQGSTEAFF
-,TRBJ1-2,-,TRBV3-1/TRBV3-2,TGTGCCAGCAGCCAAGATACGCTTCGGGGCGGCTACACCTTC,CASSQDTLRGGYTF
-,TRBJ2-7,TRBD2,TRBV6-5,TGTGCCAGCCGACTCCCGGGGGGCTACGAGCAGTACTTC,CASRLPGGYEQYF
-,TRBJ1-1,-,TRBV12-3/TRBV12-4,TGTGCCAGCAGTTGGGGGGGGCCTACTGAAGCTTTCTTT,CASSWGGPTEAFF
-,TRBJ2-1,-,TRBV6-6,TGTGCCACCGAGGCCCTCTCGAATGAGCAGTTCTTC,CATEALSNEQFF
-,TRBJ2-1,TRBD2,TRBV7-3,TGTGCCAGCAGCGGACTAGCGGGGGGACTACTATCCTACAATGAGCAGTTCTTC,CASSGLAGGLLSYNEQFF
-,TRBJ2-5,-,TRBV7-3,TGTGCCAGCAGCCGGATGGGGCGAGAGACCCAGTACTTC,CASSRMGRETQYF
-,TRBJ2-7,TRBD1,TRBV19,TGTGCCAGTAGGCTGACAGGGGGCTCCTACGAGCAGTACTTC,CASRLTGGSYEQYF
-,TRBJ2-2,-,TRBV7-2,TGTGCCAGCAGATTACGAGTTACCGGGGAGCTGTTTTTT,CASRLRVTGELFF
-,TRBJ2-3,-,TRBV29-1,TGCAGCGTTTCCGGGACTGCCACAGATACGCAGTATTTT,CSVSGTATDTQYF
once,TRBJ2-5,TRBD1,TRBV11-2,TGTGCCAGCAGCTCACTTAGGGACAGGGGGTGGGAGACCCAGTACTTC,CASSSLRDRGWETQYF
-,TRBJ2-1,TRBD2,TRBV3-1/TRBV3-2,TGTGCCAGCAGCCCGGACTCTAGCGGGGTAACGAATGAGCAGTTCTTC,CASSPDSSGVTNEQFF
-,TRBJ1-3,-,TRBV6-1,TGTGCCAGCAGTGAACTAGGACCCGCCCTGAGAAACACCATATATTTT,CASSELGPALRNTIYF
-,TRBJ1-2,-,TRBV6-5,TGTGCCAGCAGTTATCGCCCGGGATCCAGCCGGGGTGGCTACACCTTC,CASSYRPGSSRGGYTF
-,TRBJ1-4,-,TRBV18,TGTGCCAGCCATTCAGGGGCAACTAATGAAAAACTGTTTTTT,CASHSGATNEKLFF
-,TRBJ2-5,TRBD2,TRBV4-1,TGCGCCAGCAGCCAAAGTAGAGTGACTAGCGGGGCGTACCAAGAGACCCAGTACTTC,CASSQSRVTSGAYQETQYF
-,TRBJ1-3,-,TRBV5-4,TGTGCCAGCAGCTCTTGGACGGGAGGAAACACCATATATTTT,CASSSWTGGNTIYF
once,TRBJ2-7,-,TRBV5-1,TGCGCCAGCAGCGCCGGGGAGGGGGCTGGTGAGCAGTACTTC,CASSAGEGAGEQYF
-,TRBJ2-5,TRBD2,TRBV29-1,TGCAGCGCCTCTGGGGGGGGTCTCCAAGAGACCCAGTACTTC,CSASGGGLQETQYF
-,TRBJ1-2,-,TRBV14,TGTGCCAGCAGCCAAGATCGGCCAGCCTGGGGTGGCTACACCTTC,CASSQDRPAWGGYTF
-,TRBJ1-5,TRBD1,TRBV5-1,TGCGCCAGCAGCTTGGGGGACAGGGGCAGCGCTCAGCCCCAGCATTTT,CASSLGDRGSAQPQHF
-,TRBJ1-1,-,TRBV19,TGTGCCAGTAGTATAGATGGGGGATCGGTGACTGAAGCTTTCTTT,CASSIDGGSVTEAFF
-,TRBJ1-3,-,TRBV6-7,TGTGCCAGCAGTTACCTAGGACCTGAAAGGGGGACTGGGAACACCATATATTTT,CASSYLGPERGTGNTIYF
-,TRBJ1-2,TRBD1,TRBV18,TGTGCCAGCTCACCACCCAACAGGGGGCTGAATGGCTACACCTTC,CASSPPNRGLNGYTF
-,TRBJ2-1,TRBD2,TRBV7-9,TGTGCCAGCAGCTCCTTAGGGCTAGCGGGCGCTTACAATGAGCAGTTCTTC,CASSSLGLAGAYNEQFF
-,TRBJ2-5,-,TRBV11-3,TGTGCCAGCAGCTTAGTGCGAAAACAACTAGAGACCCAGTACTTC,CASSLVRKQLETQYF
-,TRBJ1-2,-,TRBV7-8,TGTGCCAGCAGCCCAGGCCCACTGACGATTAACTATGGCTACACCTTC,CASSPGPLTINYGYTF
-,TRBJ1-3,-,TRBV30,TGTGCCTGGAGTGAGGGCCTCCTCGGCACCATATATTTT,CAWSEGLLGTIYF